The entry below gives a single T cell receptor (beta chain) sequence along with its context. The target antigen is unknown. This specimen belongs to a study of shared clonotypes between healthy human individuals. Overall study context: Each donor contributed plates that comprised three CD4 naive, three CD4 memory, two CD8 naive and one CD8 memory. General study results and limits: Rarefaction exposed incomplete sorted-subset sequencing despite large depth.

The CDR3 sequence is 15 residues long. Germline lookup yields CDR1 LNHNV and CDR2 YYDKDF (reference sequence). The V and J ends lost 0 bases and 6 bases, in that order; junction bases with no gene match: 4. Naive-designated CD8 cells lacked CD45RO, were positively enriched for CCR7, and omitted terminally differentiated effector memory CD45RA+ cells. Measured with immunoSEQ multiplex PCR; TCRdb has only the in-frame clones, and not every one. The sample contains some 2 million clones, roughly 95% of which appear only once. Source material: naive CD8+ T cells sorted from blood. The clonotype originates from a man aged 18 to 30 in good health. V usage is TRBV15 and J usage is TRBJ1-2, with 10 bases aligning to TRBD1. CDR3 region: CATSREGTGDDGYTF. The CDR3 nucleotides read TGTGCCACCAGCAGAGAAGGGACAGGGGATGATGGCTACACCTTC. Supplemented by reference TRBV15 and TRBJ1-2, the full variable domain reads DAMVIQNPRYQVTQFGKPVTLSCSQTLNHNVMYWYQQKSSQAPKLLFHYYDKDFNNEADTPDNFQSRRPNTSFCFLDIRSPGLGDTAMYLCATSREGTGDDGYTFGSGTRLTVV.